These 10 T cell receptor beta chains originate from one sample sequenced in a study of post-analysis software for immune sequencing data. Study-wide points: A few TRBV segments occurring more often in patients than controls included TRBV5-6, TRBV5-1 and TRBV20-1.

Prepared TCR beta cDNA libraries contained unique molecular identifiers. TCRdb reprocessed the PCR reads via MiXCR and lists one record per CDR3 protein. This table has hundreds of thousands of distinct CDR3 sequences, 25% to 30% appearing once. Antigens for these TCRs are unknown. Sequencing was carried out using blood. The receptors originated from a girl aged 5 to 17 with multiple sclerosis.

This chain uses TRBV20-1 with TRBJ2-7, with TRBD1 identical over 7 bases. Per germline, CDR1 DFQATT and CDR2 SNEGSKA (reference sequence). V was clipped by 1 base and J by 1 base; unmatched bases: 4. The CDR3 contains 14 residues. In DNA, the CDR3 is TGCAGTGCTAGAGCCCGGGGACAGTCCTACGAGCAGTACTTC. It translates to CSARARGQSYEQYF.

This clonotype was picked up a small number of times. The rearrangement joins TRBV29-1 to TRBJ2-7, with TRBD1 matching 8 bases. This CDR3 contains 13 residues. V was clipped by 7 bases and J by 0 bases; unmatched bases: 5. Germline CDR1 SQVTM, CDR2 ANQGSEA. The CDR3 protein is CSASDRVSYEQYF. The CDR3 nucleotides read TGCAGCGCTTCGGACAGGGTCTCCTACGAGCAGTACTTC.

The V call is TRBV5-1, the J call TRBJ2-1; the match to TRBD2 covers 7 bases. The CDR3 totals 15 residues. Germline-derived CDR1 and CDR2 are SGHRS and YFSETQ. V lost 3 bases to trimming and J lost 2 bases; unmatched junction nucleotides: 5. CDR3 protein: CASSSSGNPYNEQFF. The CDR3 DNA is TGCGCCAGCAGCTCTAGCGGAAACCCCTACAATGAGCAGTTCTTC. Filled out from reference TRBV5-1 and TRBJ2-1, the complete variable domain reads KAGVTQTPRYLIKTRGQQVTLSCSPISGHRSVSWYQQTPGQGLQFLFEYFSETQRNKGNFPGRFSGRQFSNSRSEMNVSTLELGDSALYLCASSSSGNPYNEQFFGPGTRLTVL.

The chain carries TRBV20-1 and TRBJ2-4; the D is unclear. The germline CDR1 and CDR2 sequences are DFQATT and SNEGSKA (reference sequence). The CDR3 is 14 amino acids. Trimming stripped 1 base from V and 1 base from J, with 8 bases between. CDR3 loop: CSARGLTAKNIQYF. CDR3 sequence (DNA): TGCAGTGCTAGAGGGCTAACTGCCAAAAACATTCAGTACTTC.

The chain is built from TRBV3-1 and TRBJ2-1, with 9 bases identical to TRBD2. Germline-derived CDR1 and CDR2 are LGHDT and YNNKEL (reference sequence). The CDR3 loop spans 16 amino acids. V was pared by 1 base and J by 2 bases, with 3 bases of the junction left unmatched. The CDR3 is CASSQAPSGAYNEQFF. Here the CDR3 DNA reads TGTGCCAGCAGCCAAGCCCCTAGCGGGGCCTACAATGAGCAGTTCTTC.

The chain joins TRBV28 to TRBJ2-7; D not certain. Germline V gives CDR1 MDHEN, CDR2 SYDVKM. The ends were cut back, 3 bases at V and 0 bases at J, with 12 bases in the middle. The length of the CDR3 is 15 residues. CDR3 protein: CASSFAYPNSYEQYV. The CDR3 DNA is TGTGCCAGCAGTTTCGCTTACCCAAACTCCTACGAGCAGTACGTC.

J is TRBJ2-1 and V is TRBV18; perhaps TRBD2 as D (5 bases). There are 14 residues in the CDR3. From germline, CDR1 is KGHSH and CDR2 LQKENI. V shed 3 bases and J shed 8 bases, with 14 bases lying between them. DNA of the CDR3: TGTGCCAGCTCACCTGGGGAGTCTCCCGATGAGCAGTTCTTC. As protein: CASSPGESPDEQFF.

In this sample, this clonotype turned up a few times. V is TRBV13 and J is TRBJ2-3; possible D gene TRBD2, 5 bases. CDR1 and CDR2 (germline): PRHDT, FYEKMQ (reference sequence). Deletions cut 3 bases from V and 2 bases from J, with 24 bases between. CDR3 length equals 19 residues. The CDR3 region is CASSFTAGYHNRTTDTQYF. CDR3 DNA sequence: TGTGCCAGCAGCTTCACCGCGGGCTACCATAACCGGACCACAGATACGCAGTATTTT.

The chain has TRBV28 and TRBJ1-5; D perhaps matches TRBD1 (6 bases). Germline values: CDR1 MDHEN, CDR2 SYDVKM. V was trimmed by 7 bases and J by 7 bases, leaving 14 bases between them. The CDR3 is 13 amino acids. In DNA, the CDR3 is TGTGCCAGCACCTCGCCCGACAGGCAGCCCCAGCATTTT. Translation: CASTSPDRQPQHF.

This clonotype was counted a few times. The gene calls are TRBV7-9 and TRBJ2-3, with D possibly being TRBD2 (6 bases). CDR3 length: 17 amino acids. V gave up 3 bases and J gave up 0 bases, with 16 bases separating them. Germline V gives CDR1 SEHNR, CDR2 FQNEAQ (reference sequence). The CDR3 here is CASSFYRRSGSTDTQYF. CDR3 sequence (DNA): TGTGCCAGCAGCTTTTACCGTAGGAGCGGGAGCACAGATACGCAGTATTTT.